One and the same sample provided the 4 T cell receptor beta chains below, sequenced in a study of blood T cells in healthy people across ages. Then a second PCR, running about 7 to 11 cycles, was carried out with a sample-barcoded 5' primer and a J-beta primer mix. TCRdb called the 5' RACE reads again in MiXCR, with one record for every CDR3 protein. This sample has 2 million or so distinct CDR3 sequences, with approximately 50% found just once. Sequenced sample: blood. These receptors originate from a middle-aged woman in good health.

The chain links TRBV20-1 to TRBJ2-3; D call uncertain. Between the trimmed V and J ends, which lost 5 bases and 5 bases, there was a span of 17 bases. The CDR3 sequence is 14 residues long. Germline V lookup: CDR1 DFQATT, CDR2 SNEGSKA (reference sequence). CDR3 nucleotides: TGCAGTGCTGCCAACTTAGTAAGCCGAGATACGCAGTATTTT. It yields the protein CSAANLVSRDTQYF.

Of note for this clonotype: One end of the junction is discordant with germline, which a read error may explain. The V gene is TRBV14, the J gene TRBJ2-5, with D perhaps TRBD1 or TRBD2 (5 bases each). The end of the DNA is better explained by TRBJ2-7, so the J call may be wrong. The CDR3 loop spans 13 amino acids. CDR1 and CDR2 from the germline V gene are SGHDN and FVKESK. The CDR3 sequence: CASNLWGSDEQYF. The CDR3 nucleotides are TGTGCAAGCAATCTTTGGGGGAGCGACGAGCAGTACTTC.

The chain employs TRBV24-1 and TRBJ2-1; TRBD1 matches at 7 bases. The CDR3 is 18 amino acids. V dropped 3 bases and J dropped 0; count of bases not matched to a gene: 10. CDR1 and CDR2 from the germline V gene are KGHDR and SFDVKD. The CDR3 loop reads CATSDTTGTADSYNEQFF. CDR3 sequence (DNA): TGTGCCACCAGTGATACGACCGGGACAGCGGACTCCTACAATGAGCAGTTCTTC.

This clonotype was recorded a few times. This sequence joins TRBV6-2 or TRBV6-3 and TRBJ2-7, with 8 bases identical to TRBD2. Germline V gene sequence: CDR1 MNHEY, CDR2 SVGEGT. With 4 bases clipped from V and 1 base from J, the junction kept 9 bases outside the gene matches. CDR3 length equals 16 residues. Here the CDR3 reads CASSFLSGGLSYEQYF. The CDR3 DNA sequence: TGTGCCAGCAGTTTCCTTTCGGGGGGGTTATCCTACGAGCAGTACTTC.